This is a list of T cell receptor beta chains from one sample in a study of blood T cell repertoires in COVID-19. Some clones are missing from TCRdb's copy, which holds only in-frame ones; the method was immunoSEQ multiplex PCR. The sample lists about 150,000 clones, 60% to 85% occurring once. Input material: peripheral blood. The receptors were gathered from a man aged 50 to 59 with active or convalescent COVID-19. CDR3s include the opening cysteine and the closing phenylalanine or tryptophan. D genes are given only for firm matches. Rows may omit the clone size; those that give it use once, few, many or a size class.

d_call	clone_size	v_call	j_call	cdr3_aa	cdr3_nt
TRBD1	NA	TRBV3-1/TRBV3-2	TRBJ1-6	CASSLLGQGANSPLHF	TGTGCCAGCAGCCTCCTCGGACAGGGGGCAAATTCACCCCTCCACTTT
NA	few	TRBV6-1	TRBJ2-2	CASSEGEAGELFF	TGTGCCAGCAGTGAAGGGGAGGCCGGGGAGCTGTTTTTT
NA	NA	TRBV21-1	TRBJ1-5	CASSPTVRVNQPQHF	TGTGCCAGCAGTCCGACGGTCCGGGTTAATCAGCCCCAGCATTTT
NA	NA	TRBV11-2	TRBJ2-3	CASSLASGTDTQYF	TGTGCCAGCAGCTTGGCTAGCGGCACAGATACGCAGTATTTT
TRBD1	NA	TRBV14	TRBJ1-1	CASSHHKTGMGTEAFF	TGTGCCAGCAGCCATCACAAGACAGGGATGGGCACTGAAGCTTTCTTT
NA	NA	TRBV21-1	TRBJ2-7	CASTQDRGLDEQYF	TGTGCCAGCACCCAGGACAGGGGGCTTGACGAGCAGTACTTC
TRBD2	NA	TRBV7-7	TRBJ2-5	CASSLDAGGGQETQYF	TGTGCCAGCAGCTTAGATGCGGGAGGGGGGCAAGAGACCCAGTACTTC
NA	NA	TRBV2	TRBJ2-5	CASSEAGRGQETQYF	TGTGCCAGCAGTGAAGCAGGCAGGGGCCAAGAGACCCAGTACTTC
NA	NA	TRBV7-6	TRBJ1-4	CASSLARWATNEKLFF	TGTGCCAGCAGCTTAGCGCGGTGGGCAACTAATGAAAAACTGTTTTTT
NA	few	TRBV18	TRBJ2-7	CASSPPTYEQYF	TGTGCCAGCTCACCACCCACCTACGAGCAGTACTTC
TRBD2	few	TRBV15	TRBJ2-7	CATSRDSYGLADLYEQYF	TGTGCCACCAGCAGAGATAGTTATGGACTAGCGGATCTCTACGAGCAGTACTTC
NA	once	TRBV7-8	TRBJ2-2	CASSLWQNTGELFF	TGTGCCAGCAGCTTATGGCAAAACACCGGGGAGCTGTTTTTT
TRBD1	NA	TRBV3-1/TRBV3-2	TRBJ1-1	CASSQDFLGQGKAFF	TGTGCCAGCAGCCAAGATTTCCTGGGACAGGGGAAAGCTTTCTTT
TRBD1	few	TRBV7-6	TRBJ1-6	CASSTGQGGDSPLHF	TGTGCCAGCAGCACCGGACAGGGTGGAGATTCACCCCTCCACTTT
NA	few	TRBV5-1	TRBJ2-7	CASSLTTGRHEQYF	TGCGCCAGCAGCTTGACTACGGGGAGGCACGAGCAGTACTTC
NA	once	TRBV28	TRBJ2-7	CASSFGVGLAMYEQYF	TGTGCCAGCAGTTTCGGGGTTGGGCTAGCCATGTACGAGCAGTACTTC
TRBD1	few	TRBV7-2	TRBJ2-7	CASSYRTGDEQYF	TGTGCCAGCAGCTATCGGACAGGGGACGAGCAGTACTTC
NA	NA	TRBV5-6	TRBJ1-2	CASSLTFQSNYGYTF	TGTGCCAGCAGCTTGACGTTTCAGTCTAACTATGGCTACACCTTC
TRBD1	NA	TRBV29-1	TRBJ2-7	CSVAPGTGKLEQYF	TGCAGCGTCGCACCCGGGACAGGGAAGCTCGAGCAGTACTTC
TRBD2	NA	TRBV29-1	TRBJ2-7	CSASGLAGGYEQYF	TGCAGCGCCTCGGGACTAGCGGGAGGGTACGAGCAGTACTTC
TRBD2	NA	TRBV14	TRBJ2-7	CASSRIAGAYEQYF	TGTGCCAGCAGCCGAATAGCGGGAGCCTACGAGCAGTACTTC
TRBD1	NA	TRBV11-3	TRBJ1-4	CASSSGTGGGEKLFF	TGTGCCAGCAGCTCCGGGACAGGGGGAGGTGAAAAACTGTTTTTT
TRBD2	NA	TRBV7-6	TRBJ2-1	CASSLGFTSGRGNEQFF	TGTGCCAGCAGCTTAGGCTTTACCAGCGGGAGGGGTAATGAGCAGTTCTTC
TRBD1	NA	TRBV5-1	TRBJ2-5	CASSRLTGGETQYF	TGCGCCAGCAGCAGACTGACAGGGGGGGAGACCCAGTACTTC
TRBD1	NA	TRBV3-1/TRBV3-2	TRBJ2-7	CASSPTGGEQYF	TGTGCCAGCAGCCCGACAGGGGGCGAGCAGTACTTC
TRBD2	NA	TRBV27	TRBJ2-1	CASSPGRMTYNEQFF	TGTGCCAGCAGCCCCGGGAGGATGACCTACAATGAGCAGTTCTTC
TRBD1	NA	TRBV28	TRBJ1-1	CASSRQLTGGSRRPEAFF	TGTGCCAGCAGTCGCCAACTGACAGGGGGTTCTAGGAGGCCTGAAGCTTTCTTT
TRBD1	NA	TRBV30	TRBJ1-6	CAWSVGTGANSPLHF	TGTGCCTGGAGTGTAGGGACAGGCGCCAATTCACCCCTCCACTTT
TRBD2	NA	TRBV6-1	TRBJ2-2	CASSETTSGGNTGELFF	TGTGCCAGCAGTGAAACAACTAGCGGGGGGAACACCGGGGAGCTGTTTTTT
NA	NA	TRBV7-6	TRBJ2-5	CASSLGLGGNQETQYF	TGTGCCAGCAGCTTAGGGCTCGGGGGAAACCAAGAGACCCAGTACTTC
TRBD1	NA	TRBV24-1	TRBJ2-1	CATSDSLRDRGLGEQFF	TGTGCCACCAGTGATTCGCTGAGGGACAGGGGGCTCGGTGAGCAGTTCTTC
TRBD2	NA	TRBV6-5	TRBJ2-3	CASSYSSVGRADTQYF	TGTGCCAGCAGTTACTCCAGCGTTGGGAGGGCAGATACGCAGTATTTT
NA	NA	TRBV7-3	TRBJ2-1	CASSLGPGVGNEQFF	TGTGCCAGCAGCTTAGGTCCGGGAGTTGGCAATGAGCAGTTCTTC
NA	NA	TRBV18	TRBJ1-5	CASSDFNRALNQPQHF	TGTGCCAGCTCAGACTTTAACAGGGCCCTCAATCAGCCCCAGCATTTT
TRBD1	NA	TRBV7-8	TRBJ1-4	CASSSRRDRVREKLFF	TGTGCCAGCAGCTCAAGGAGAGACAGGGTTAGGGAAAAACTGTTTTTT
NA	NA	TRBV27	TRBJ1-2	CASSLGGDGYTF	TGTGCCAGCAGTTTGGGAGGGGATGGCTACACCTTC
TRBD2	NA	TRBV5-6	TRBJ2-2	CASSLGSGLARIGELFF	TGTGCCAGCAGCTTGGGGTCAGGACTAGCGAGGATCGGGGAGCTGTTTTTT
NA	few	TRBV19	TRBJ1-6	CASSDRTVGGSPLHF	TGTGCCAGTAGCGACCGGACAGTGGGCGGTTCACCCCTCCACTTT
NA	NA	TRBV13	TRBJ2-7	CASSPYLSSYEQYF	TGTGCCAGCAGCCCATACCTTAGCTCCTACGAGCAGTACTTC
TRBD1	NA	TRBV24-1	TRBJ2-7	CATSDPGTGLYEQYF	TGTGCCACCAGTGATCCCGGGACAGGGCTCTACGAGCAGTACTTC
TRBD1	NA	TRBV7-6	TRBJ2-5	CASSLHGTGGRETQYF	TGTGCCAGCAGCTTACACGGGACAGGGGGCAGGGAGACCCAGTACTTC
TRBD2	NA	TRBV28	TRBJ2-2	CASIPAGGRITGELFF	TGTGCCAGCATTCCTGCGGGAGGTCGGATCACCGGGGAGCTGTTTTTT
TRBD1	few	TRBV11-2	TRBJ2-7	CASSLAPGQGSYEQYF	TGTGCCAGCAGCTTAGCCCCGGGACAGGGGTCCTACGAGCAGTACTTC
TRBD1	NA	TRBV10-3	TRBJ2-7	CAISESPGTGPSISYEQYF	TGTGCCATCAGTGAGTCGCCAGGGACAGGGCCCTCTATTTCCTACGAGCAGTACTTC